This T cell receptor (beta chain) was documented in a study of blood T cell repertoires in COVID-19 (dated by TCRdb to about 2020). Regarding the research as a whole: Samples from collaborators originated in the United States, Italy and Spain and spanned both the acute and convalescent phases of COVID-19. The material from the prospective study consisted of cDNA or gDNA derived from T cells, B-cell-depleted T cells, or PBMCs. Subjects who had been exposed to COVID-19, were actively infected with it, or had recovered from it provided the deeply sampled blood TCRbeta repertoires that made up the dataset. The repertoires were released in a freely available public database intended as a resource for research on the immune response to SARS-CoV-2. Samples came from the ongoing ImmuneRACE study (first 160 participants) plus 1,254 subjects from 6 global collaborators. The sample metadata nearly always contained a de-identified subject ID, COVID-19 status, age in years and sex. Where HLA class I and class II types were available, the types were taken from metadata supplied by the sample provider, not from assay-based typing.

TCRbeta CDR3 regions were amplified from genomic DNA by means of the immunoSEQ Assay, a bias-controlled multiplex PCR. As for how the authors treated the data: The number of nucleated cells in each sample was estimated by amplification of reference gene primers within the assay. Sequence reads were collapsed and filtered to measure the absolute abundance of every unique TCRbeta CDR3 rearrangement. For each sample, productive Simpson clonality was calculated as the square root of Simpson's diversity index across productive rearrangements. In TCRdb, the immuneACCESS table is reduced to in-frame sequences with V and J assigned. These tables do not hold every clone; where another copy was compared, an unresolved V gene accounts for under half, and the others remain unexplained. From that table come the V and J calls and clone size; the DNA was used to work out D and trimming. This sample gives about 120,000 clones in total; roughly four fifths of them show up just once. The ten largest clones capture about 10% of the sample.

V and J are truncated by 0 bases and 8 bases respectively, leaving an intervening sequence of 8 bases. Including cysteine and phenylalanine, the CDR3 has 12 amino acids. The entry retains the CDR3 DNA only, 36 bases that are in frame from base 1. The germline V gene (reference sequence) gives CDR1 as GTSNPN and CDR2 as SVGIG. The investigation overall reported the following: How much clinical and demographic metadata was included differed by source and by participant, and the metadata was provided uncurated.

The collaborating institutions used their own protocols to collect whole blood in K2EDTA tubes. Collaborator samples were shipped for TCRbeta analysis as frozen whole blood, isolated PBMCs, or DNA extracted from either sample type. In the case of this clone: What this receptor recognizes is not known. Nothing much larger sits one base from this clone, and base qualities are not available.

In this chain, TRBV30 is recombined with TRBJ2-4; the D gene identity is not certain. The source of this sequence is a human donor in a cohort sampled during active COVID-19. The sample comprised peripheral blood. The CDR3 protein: CAWSVASDIQYF. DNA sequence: TGTGCCTGGAGTGTAGCTTCCGACATTCAGTACTTC.